These 20 T cell receptor beta chains were sequenced from one sample in a study of T cells in Graves' hyperthyroidism and ophthalmopathy. RNA transcripts served as the template for amplifying TCR beta CDR3 regions. Initially, a first-round RT-PCR of the TCR CDR3 employed the HTBI primer set. TCRdb re-derived calls from the multiplex PCR reads in MiXCR, one entry per CDR3 protein. The table has nearly 750,000 distinct CDR3 sequences, about a third seen once. Sequenced sample: blood. The receptors were gathered from a woman between 40 and 55 years old with Graves' hyperthyroidism.

This CDR3 reads CASSTIGDTEAFF. CDR3 nucleotide sequence: TGCGCCAGCAGCACCATAGGGGACACTGAAGCTTTCTTT. The chain employs TRBV4-1 and TRBJ1-1, with D tentatively TRBD1 (5 bases). The germline V gene has CDR1 MGHRA and CDR2 YSYEKL. The CDR3 runs 13 residues. V lost 5 bases and J 3 bases, leaving 10 bases between the germline ends.

In nucleotides, the CDR3 is TGCAGTGCTAAAGGGGCTAGCGGGAAGAATGAGCAGTTCTTC. Protein: CSAKGASGKNEQFF. The chain joins TRBV20-1 to TRBJ2-5; 9 bases map to TRBD2. The DNA end is more similar to TRBJ2-1, so the J call may be wrong. Germline V lookup: CDR1 DFQATT, CDR2 SNEGSKA (reference sequence). The CDR3 contains 14 residues.

The chain carries TRBV29-1 and TRBJ2-2; 7 bases agree with TRBD1. This CDR3 comprises 15 residues. Looked up from germline, CDR1 is SQVTM and CDR2 is ANQGSEA. Losses at the gene ends were 4 bases for V and 0 bases for J; bases not matched to a gene: 5. The CDR3 bases are TGCAGCGTTGCAACCGGGACAGCGAACACCGGGGAGCTGTTTTTT. It encodes CSVATGTANTGELFF.

The chain combines TRBV7-9 with TRBJ2-7; 10 bases are a match to TRBD2. The CDR3 runs 17 residues. CDR1 is SEHNR, CDR2 FQNEAQ, per germline (reference sequence). The J segment lost 6 bases and the V segment lost 1 base, leaving 12 bases of the junction unmatched. The CDR3 region is CASSLEASGSLRAEQYF. The CDR3 DNA is TGTGCCAGCAGCTTAGAGGCTAGCGGGAGCCTGCGGGCCGAGCAGTACTTC.

Only one count was recorded for this clonotype. The genes are TRBV20-1 and TRBJ2-3; 7 bases align to TRBD2. V trimming: 1 base; J trimming: 1 base; junction bases outside the gene matches: 8. This CDR3 spans 16 amino acids. Germline CDR1 reads DFQATT; CDR2 reads SNEGSKA (reference sequence). CDR3 loop: CSARVTGGSGTDTQYF. In DNA form, the CDR3 reads TGCAGTGCTAGAGTGACGGGGGGTTCGGGCACAGATACGCAGTATTTT.

The chain joins TRBV7-2 to TRBJ2-7, with D hard to call. The better agreement between TRBJ2-1 and the DNA end casts doubt on the J call. The CDR3 loop spans 13 amino acids. Per the germline V gene, CDR1 is SGHTA and CDR2 is FQGNSA. The CDR3: CASSYWGYNEQFF. DNA for the CDR3: TGTGCCAGCAGCTACTGGGGCTACAATGAGCAGTTCTTC.

This clonotype was observed a few times. The CDR3 DNA is TGTGCCAGCAGCCAGCGGGAAAGCTCCTATAATTCACCCCTCCACTTT. Its protein product is CASSQRESSYNSPLHF. This chain joins TRBV7-2 and TRBJ1-6; D ambiguous. CDR3 size: 16 residues. V was pared by 5 bases and J by 0 bases, with 11 bases between. Germline V gene data show CDR1 as SGHTA and CDR2 as FQGNSA. Combining the CDR3 with reference TRBV7-2 and TRBJ1-6 gives the whole variable domain GAGVSQSPSNKVTEKGKDVELRCDPISGHTALYWYRQSLGQGLEFLIYFQGNSAPDKSGLPSDRFSAERTGGSVSTLTIQRTQQEDSAVYLCASSQRESSYNSPLHFGNGTRLTVT.

This clonotype was observed at least ten times. V is TRBV12-3 or TRBV12-4 and J is TRBJ1-1; perhaps TRBD1 as D (6 bases). The CDR3 length is 15 residues. V was cut by 4 bases and J by 3 bases, with 15 bases left in between. This chain's CDR3 is CASSSGGSGDTEAFF. As DNA, the CDR3 is TGTGCCAGCAGTTCGGGGGGCTCGGGGGACACTGAAGCTTTCTTT.

The CDR3 DNA follows: TGTGCCAGCTCCCCCTTGGGGGGGGAGGCTGGCTACACCTTC. Its translation is CASSPLGGEAGYTF. This rearrangement joins TRBV12-3 or TRBV12-4 to TRBJ1-2; D might be TRBD1 (5 bases). The CDR3 runs to 14 residues. V was cut by 8 bases and J by 7 bases, with 20 bases left in between.

This clonotype came up a few times. The rearrangement joins TRBV5-1 to TRBJ1-1, with D perhaps TRBD1 (6 bases). With 3 bases removed from V and 2 bases from J, the gap between germline ends came to 8 bases. This CDR3 comprises 13 residues. CDR1 and CDR2 (germline): SGHRS, YFSETQ. The CDR3 here is CASSSGHNTEAFF. The CDR3, as DNA: TGCGCCAGCAGCTCGGGACATAACACTGAAGCTTTCTTT.

J is TRBJ2-7 and V is TRBV6-5, with TRBD1 identical over 7 bases. Germline V gene sequence: CDR1 MNHEY, CDR2 SVGAGI. V was pared by 2 bases and J by 3 bases, with 4 bases of the junction left unmatched. The CDR3 runs 14 residues. The DNA of the CDR3 is TGTGCCAGCAGTTACGAGAGGGGGCACTACGAGCAGTACTTC. Its translation: CASSYERGHYEQYF.

This clonotype occurred a few times. The rearrangement joins TRBV7-8 to TRBJ2-7; D not certain. The CDR3 spans 12 residues. The germline gives CDR1 SGHVS, CDR2 FQNEAQ. V was pared by 3 bases and J by 5 bases, with 8 bases between. The CDR3 spells CASSFSYNEQYF. The CDR3 DNA is TGTGCCAGCAGCTTCAGTTATAACGAGCAGTACTTC.

This clonotype has ten or more counts. The chain links TRBV7-9 to TRBJ2-5; no clear D. The V gene lost 6 bases and the J gene lost 5 bases, with 13 bases spanning the gap. The CDR3 has 13 residues. Germline V gene sequence: CDR1 SEHNR, CDR2 FQNEAQ (reference sequence). The CDR3 loop is CASSRQPRETQYF. CDR3 DNA: TGTGCCAGCAGTAGGCAGCCAAGGGAGACCCAGTACTTC.

In this sample, this clonotype turned up many times. The V and J genes are TRBV2 and TRBJ1-5; D unclear. The V gene lost 8 bases and the J gene lost 3 bases, with 11 bases spanning the gap. This CDR3 has 13 residues. Per the germline V gene, CDR1 is SNHLY and CDR2 is FYNNEI. In DNA, the CDR3 is TGTGCCAGCGCCCGGGAGGTCAATCAGCCCCAGCATTTT. Its translation: CASAREVNQPQHF.

The chain joins TRBV5-5 to TRBJ2-3; 10 bases are shared with TRBD1. Losses at the gene ends were 5 bases for V and 6 bases for J; bases not matched to a gene: 15. Germline CDR1 reads SGHKS; CDR2 reads YYEKEE (reference sequence). The CDR3 runs 17 residues. The CDR3: CASSQGVGGQGGDTQYF. CDR3 in DNA: TGTGCCAGCAGTCAGGGCGTAGGAGGACAGGGGGGCGATACGCAGTATTTT.

V usage is TRBV7-2 and J usage is TRBJ2-3; D may match TRBD1 or TRBD2 (6 bases each). In germline, CDR1 is SGHTA, CDR2 FQGNSA. The CDR3 covers 15 residues. V gave up 5 bases and J gave up 0 bases, with 12 bases separating them. The CDR3: CASSRRGESTDTQYF. The CDR3 DNA sequence: TGTGCCAGCAGCCGGAGGGGGGAAAGCACAGATACGCAGTATTTT.

V and J are TRBV29-1 and TRBJ2-5; tentatively, D is TRBD1 or TRBD2 (7 bases each). The V gene lost 3 bases and the J gene lost 5 bases, with 25 bases spanning the gap. The V gene's germline CDR1 is SQVTM and CDR2 ANQGSEA. The CDR3 is made up of 17 amino acids. The DNA for the CDR3 is TGCAGCGTTGATGGAAGGGGGAACAGGGGAGGGACGGAGACCCAGTACTTC. This encodes CSVDGRGNRGGTETQYF.

This rearrangement joins TRBV6-5 to TRBJ1-4; perhaps TRBD1 as D (5 bases). Germline V CDR1 and CDR2: MNHEY, SVGAGI. The CDR3 has 12 amino acids. V gave up 10 bases and J gave up 7 bases, with 13 bases separating them. CDR3 in amino acids: CATRRGGEKLFF. CDR3 bases: TGTGCCACCCGACGGGGCGGTGAAAAACTGTTTTTT.

DNA for the CDR3: TGTGCCAGCAGCCCTGTAAGATTGGGACAGGGCCGAAATGAGCAGTACTTC. It specifies CASSPVRLGQGRNEQYF. The chain links TRBV7-2 to TRBJ2-7; 9 nucleotides line up with TRBD1. CDR3 length: 17 amino acids. Germline V gives CDR1 SGHTA, CDR2 FQGNSA. The junction had 18 bases not matched to a gene; V was cut back by 5 bases and J by 7 bases.

This clonotype has a handful of counts. This chain uses TRBV7-9 with TRBJ1-2, with unresolved D. Trimming pared 5 bases from V and 0 bases from J, leaving 10 bases between. Germline-derived CDR1 and CDR2 are SEHNR and FQNEAQ (reference sequence). There are 14 residues in the CDR3. CDR3 residues: CASSAGPANYGYTF. The CDR3 nucleotides are TGTGCCAGCAGCGCGGGCCCCGCTAACTATGGCTACACCTTC.